In this sample, the clone carrying this T cell receptor beta chain turned up a few times. The V gene end was trimmed by 6 bases and the J gene end by 0 bases; junction bases not matched to a gene: 12. Looked up from germline, CDR1 is MDHEN and CDR2 is SYDVKM. This CDR3 has 18 amino acids. This sample was taken from a study of T-cell reconstitution after alpha-beta-depleted transplantation in children. Preparation of the TCRbeta library was carried out with unique molecular identifiers. From the PCR reads, TCRdb called clonotypes with MiXCR, one entry per CDR3 protein. The data hold hundreds of thousands of distinct CDR3 sequences, with 24% observed a single time.

The receptor was isolated from a female patient aged 2-10 years who had a stem cell transplant for congenital amegakaryocytic thrombocytopenia, so the T cells may come from the graft donor. The sequencing used PBMCs, mostly from graft donor cells, collected 360 days after TCRalphabeta/CD19-depleted stem cell transplant. The rearrangement uses TRBV28 and TRBJ2-4; 9 bases line up with TRBD1. CDR3 bases: TGTGCCAGCAGCTCACATGGACAGGGGATGATAGCCAAAAACATTCAGTACTTC. Protein: CASSSHGQGMIAKNIQYF.